Listed below are T cell receptor beta chains from one sample, sequenced in a study of cytomegalovirus exposure and HLA in healthy donors. TCRdb's copy holds only in-frame clones and misses some; the assay was immunoSEQ multiplex PCR. Altogether under 200,000 clones are present, 78% being singletons, with the ten largest covering about 3.1%. The sample taken for sequencing was PBMCs. These receptor sequences come from a woman aged 50 to 60 in good health and CMV-seropositive. CDR3s include the opening cysteine and the closing phenylalanine or tryptophan. A D gene is named only where the DNA matches it firmly. Where a row states a size, it is once, few, many or the class of an expanded clone; other rows omit it.

>TRBV28|TRBJ1-2|.|TRBD1
CASSPLRGLNYGYTF
TGTGCCAGCAGCCCCCTAAGGGGGCTAAACTATGGCTACACCTTC
>TRBV7-9|TRBJ2-5|.|.
CASSLGSGGETQYF
TGTGCCAGCAGCTTAGGTTCTGGAGGGGAGACCCAGTACTTC
>TRBV6-5|TRBJ1-2|.|.
CASTKGRNYGYTF
TGTGCCAGCACCAAGGGGCGCAACTATGGCTACACCTTC
>TRBV29-1|TRBJ2-1|.|TRBD1
CSVQVTGGNEQFF
TGCAGCGTTCAAGTTACAGGGGGCAATGAGCAGTTCTTC
>TRBV4-3|TRBJ2-7|.|.
CASSQDLGASTVPDEQYF
TGCGCCAGCAGCCAAGACCTAGGGGCCTCGACGGTTCCGGACGAGCAGTACTTC
>TRBV7-2|TRBJ2-1|once|.
CASSLDGGLKQFF
TGTGCCAGCAGCTTAGACGGCGGGTTGAAGCAGTTCTTC
>TRBV30|TRBJ1-6|.|TRBD1
CAWRRTGGNSPLHF
TGTGCCTGGAGGCGGACAGGGGGAAACTCACCCCTCCACTTT
>TRBV7-2|TRBJ2-7|few|TRBD2
CASSGLAGAWSEQYF
TGTGCCAGCAGCGGACTAGCGGGAGCGTGGAGCGAGCAGTACTTC
>TRBV4-1|TRBJ1-6|.|TRBD1
CASSHPQGGLRF
TGCGCCAGCAGCCACCCCCAGGGGGGCCTACGATTT
>TRBV4-1|TRBJ2-5|.|.
CASSQDHLREETQYF
TGCGCCAGCAGCCAAGATCATCTTCGCGAAGAGACCCAGTACTTC
>TRBV19|TRBJ1-4|.|.
CASSEGMLGEKLFF
TGTGCCAGTAGTGAGGGAATGCTTGGGGAAAAACTGTTTTTT
>TRBV4-3|TRBJ2-3|.|.
CASSPLRTSTDTQYF
TGCGCCAGCAGCCCTTTGAGGACTAGCACAGATACGCAGTATTTT
>TRBV5-4|TRBJ1-2|.|.
CASSSGVNGYTF
TGTGCCAGCAGCTCTGGAGTAAATGGCTACACCTTC
>TRBV27|TRBJ2-5|few|.
CASSAGETQYF
TGTGCCAGCAGTGCAGGGGAGACCCAGTACTTC
>TRBV18|TRBJ2-7|.|TRBD1
CASSPPSGTGFYEQYF
TGTGCCAGCTCACCACCGTCGGGGACAGGGTTTTACGAGCAGTACTTC
>TRBV4-3|TRBJ1-1|.|TRBD1
CASSNRDRGSEAFF
TGCGCCAGCAGCAACAGGGACAGGGGCTCTGAAGCTTTCTTT
>TRBV4-1|TRBJ1-5|.|.
CASSHDGRNQPQHF
TGCGCCAGCAGCCATGACGGCAGGAATCAGCCCCAGCATTTT
>TRBV7-9|TRBJ1-1|.|.
CASSRPGGSTEAFF
TGTGCCAGCAGCCGTCCCGGGGGGTCCACTGAAGCTTTCTTT
>TRBV10-3|TRBJ1-1|.|TRBD1
CAISERQGDTEAFF
TGTGCCATCAGTGAAAGGCAGGGGGACACTGAAGCTTTCTTT
>TRBV30|TRBJ2-7|few|.
CAWSVLSAGQINYEQYF
TGTGCCTGGAGTGTACTATCCGCGGGACAGATAAACTACGAGCAGTACTTC
>TRBV29-1|TRBJ2-1|.|TRBD2
CSSGSGEFGGQFF
TGCAGCTCCGGCAGCGGGGAGTTTGGTGGGCAGTTCTTC
>TRBV5-1|TRBJ2-6|.|.
CASSLGPNSGANVLTF
TGCGCCAGCAGCTTGGGGCCCAACTCTGGGGCCAACGTCCTGACTTTC
>TRBV25-1|TRBJ2-1|.|TRBD2
CASSVAGGPFNEQFF
TGTGCCAGCAGTGTAGCGGGGGGGCCTTTCAATGAGCAGTTCTTC
>TRBV19|TRBJ1-4|.|TRBD1
CASSTDRGRNEKLFF
TGTGCCAGTAGTACGGACAGGGGTCGGAATGAAAAACTGTTTTTT
>TRBV27|TRBJ2-7|.|.
CASRPSDRYLSYEQYF
TGTGCCAGCAGGCCTTCTGACAGGTACCTCTCCTACGAGCAGTACTTC
>TRBV19|TRBJ1-4|.|.
CASSVGGANEKLFF
TGTGCCAGTAGTGTAGGGGGGGCTAATGAAAAACTGTTTTTT
>TRBV5-8|TRBJ1-5|.|TRBD1
CASSIQGFSNQPQHF
TGTGCCAGCAGCATACAGGGGTTTAGCAATCAGCCCCAGCATTTT
>TRBV28|TRBJ1-2|.|.
CASSPAGSYGYTF
TGTGCCAGCAGTCCGGCGGGAAGCTATGGCTACACCTTC
>TRBV6-6|TRBJ1-6|once|.
CASSYLTGLLDSPLHF
TGTGCCAGCAGTTACCTGACGGGACTTCTGGATTCACCCCTCCACTTT
>TRBV27|TRBJ1-1|.|.
CASSSIGGAPNTEAFF
TGTGCCAGCAGTTCCATCGGGGGGGCTCCGAACACTGAAGCTTTCTTT
>TRBV18|TRBJ1-2|once|TRBD1
CASSPGQGDGYTF
TGTGCCAGCTCGCCGGGACAGGGGGACGGCTACACCTTC
>TRBV6-1|TRBJ1-2|.|.
CASSPSYRETYTF
TGTGCCAGCAGTCCGTCTTACAGGGAGACCTACACCTTC